This T cell receptor beta chain derives from a study of long-term antiretroviral therapy in people with HIV (dated by TCRdb to between 2020 and 2023). Regarding the study in general: The earliest samples were collected roughly a decade before the 2015 WHO recommendation for immediate ART, at a time when ART was usually postponed until CD4 counts fell. A total of around 190 cryopreserved PBMC samples came from 30 or so adults with confirmed HIV infection and were collected serially over a mean of approximately six years (range 1-12). Among the roughly 30 participants with HIV, roughly eleven were female. This retrospective serial study examined whether starting ART and sustained HIV suppression were associated with changes in the composition and diversity of the TRB repertoire in peripheral blood. No cross-contamination during QIAcube processing turned up in test extractions that ran a monoclonal T-cell line alongside about 35 polyclonal samples. Overall study results and their limits: Inferences about post-ART repertoire changes were limited because no data were available on ART adherence, viral resistance or therapy changes. Unsorted PBMC were profiled instead of sorted CD4+ and CD8+ T cells because pre-ART samples had limited cell numbers. CDR3 length ranges in HIV repertoires were narrower than in controls, and network structure suggested an antigen-experienced repertoire with only a slight naive shift after ART. Limited PBMC availability meant only the TCR beta chain was sequenced, without alpha chain pairing. Starting ART was linked to a significant rise in TRB diversity, yet even with long-term ART the diversity remained significantly lower than in transplant donor controls. The repertoire was dominated across all time points by expanded TRB clones identified before ART initiation, although this dominance was seen to fluctuate and to decrease in many PLHIV after ART. Samples dated from the mid-2000s to the late 2010s, and the ART regimens used may be less effective than current ones.

To be included, a participant needed at least one PBMC sample from before ART initiation plus at least two post-ART samples. Treatment was received in the United States of America by all participants with HIV. Before DNA extraction, cryopreserved samples of about 0.95-11 million PBMC were thawed and washed. At the time of the earliest PBMC sample for each participant with HIV, ages ranged from about 23 to 60 years. PBMC samples from each participant spanned 1-4 timepoints before ART initiation and 2-8 timepoints after ART initiation, with a median of 7 samples. Serial HIV viral load, CD4+ T-cell count, ART history and demographic data were obtained for every participant. Genomic DNA was extracted from unsorted PBMC with a Qiagen kit on a QIAcube, with processing performed in batches of 12 samples. Points on this clone: No antigen is known for it. Base qualities are not provided; no much larger clone lies one nucleotide away.

From the cysteine through the phenylalanine, the CDR3 covers 16 amino acids. The entry retains the CDR3 DNA only, 48 bases that are in frame from base 1. The CDR1 and CDR2 encoded by the germline V gene are SGDLS and YYNGEE. Relative to germline, V is 3 bases shorter and J is 5 bases shorter, with 18 bases between their ends. The immunoSEQ hsTCRB v3.0 assay was used at survey level resolution for TRB variable region sequencing. A depth of roughly 40,000-55,000 T-cell genomes per sample was targeted for TRB sequencing. An Illumina MiSeq with a v3 150-cycle kit was used to sequence the pooled TRB libraries. The paper's processing steps were these. Repertoire analysis was run in R within a reproducible Nextflow workflow that covered QC, data transformation and analysis. Custom analyses were implemented in LymphoSeq2, an R package for AIRR-Seq data exploration. A few samples that produced fewer than 5000 total TRB sequences were removed, so 190 or so HIV repertoires were analyzed. Of the roughly 180 retained HIV repertoires, about 60 were collected before and 129 after ART initiation. Each repertoire was downsampled to 5000 TRB nucleotide sequences, and summary statistics were averaged across 100 downsampling iterations. Only TRB sequences with CDR3 regions of at least seven amino acids were retained for analysis. A Shannon entropy-derived clonality score and the Gini coefficient were used to measure diversity. In repertoire networks, the top 5000 CDR3 amino acid sequences were linked whenever an edit distance of one separated two sequences. Antigen specificity groups and MHC restriction were predicted for TRB CDR3 amino acid sequences with GLIPH2. Known CMV, EBV, HIV or tissue antigen associations were flagged by matching CDR3 amino acid sequences against VDJdb and McPAS-TCR. Pre-ART, post-ART and control groups were compared with Wilcoxon signed-rank tests and Holm-Bonferroni correction. TCRdb holds this immuneACCESS table with in-frame rearrangements only. Some clones are missing; in checked studies, unresolved V genes explain under half, and the rest has no known cause. V, J and clone size reflect that table, while D and trimming were determined from the DNA. This sample has fewer than 40,000 clones in its table, and approximately 89% of those were observed once. Roughly 6.1% of the sample is in the top ten clones.

This specimen consisted of unsorted PBMCs, obtained 3.1 years after starting antiretroviral therapy. The TCR comes from a woman between 50 and 59 years old with HIV. The V and J genes are TRBV9 and TRBJ2-1, with the D segment possibly TRBD1 or TRBD2, each aligning over 5 bases. The CDR3 sequence is CASSALRRVGDNEQFF. The DNA is TGTGCCAGCAGCGCATTGCGGCGAGTGGGGGACAATGAGCAGTTCTTC.